A single sample gave rise to the 26 T cell receptor beta chains below, sequenced in a study of technical replicates of blood from several donors. The protocol was immunoSEQ multiplex PCR, while the TCRdb copy is restricted to in-frame clones and leaves out a portion. The sample carries fewer than 90,000 clones, just under 95% recorded once. The specimen sequenced was T cells isolated from PBMCs. These receptors originate from a human donor in good health.

This chain connects TRBV28 to TRBJ1-5; no clear D. Germline loops: CDR1 MDHEN, CDR2 SYDVKM. V shed 7 bases and J shed 5 bases, with 9 bases lying between them. The CDR3 consists of 12 residues. The CDR3 region is CASTGADQPQHF. CDR3 DNA: TGTGCCAGCACCGGTGCCGATCAGCCCCAGCATTTT.

A single count supports this clone. The genes are TRBV6-5 and TRBJ1-1; 9 bases fit TRBD1. The V segment lost 5 bases and the J segment 1 base; nucleotides outside the gene matches: 2. Germline assignment: CDR1 MNHEY and CDR2 SVGAGI. This CDR3 comprises 14 residues. For the CDR3, the DNA is TGTGCCAGCAGTACGGGACAGGGGAACACTGAAGCTTTCTTT. Its protein is CASSTGQGNTEAFF.

J is TRBJ2-7 and V is TRBV4-1, with 10 bases aligning to TRBD2. V lost 2 bases, J lost 2 bases, and 3 bases stayed unmatched. Germline V gives CDR1 MGHRA, CDR2 YSYEKL. This CDR3 spans 15 amino acids. The CDR3 DNA follows: TGCGCCAGCAGCCAAATAGCGGGAGGAACCTACGAGCAGTACTTC. Translating it yields CASSQIAGGTYEQYF.

This clone was seen once. This rearrangement joins TRBV6-5 to TRBJ2-3; the D gene is possibly TRBD1 (6 bases). Germline V gene data show CDR1 as MNHEY and CDR2 as SVGAGI. Trimming pared 6 bases from V and 6 bases from J, leaving 13 bases between. This CDR3 spans 13 amino acids. The CDR3 DNA sequence: TGTGCCAGCAGCACGGACAGCTCGGATACGCAGTATTTT. Its protein product is CASSTDSSDTQYF.

The rearrangement uses TRBV6-4 and TRBJ2-1; 13 bases are a match to TRBD2. Germline V gene sequence: CDR1 MRHNA, CDR2 SNTAGT. V lost 6 bases to trimming and J lost 7 bases; unmatched junction nucleotides: 9. This CDR3 contains 16 residues. CDR3 nucleotide sequence: TGTGCCAGCAGGGATTCCGGGACTAGCGGGATGAATGAGCAGTTCTTC. It codes for CASRDSGTSGMNEQFF.

In this sample, this clone turned up once. The CDR3 DNA follows: TGCGCCAGCAGCCATGGGACAATACTCCGGCTGCTGGATACGCAGTATTTT. Translating it yields CASSHGTILRLLDTQYF. The J gene is TRBJ2-3, the V gene TRBV5-1; D is possibly TRBD1 (6 bases). This CDR3 comprises 17 residues. V was trimmed by 4 bases and J by 6 bases, leaving 24 bases between them. The germline gives CDR1 SGHRS, CDR2 YFSETQ.

The chain couples TRBV13 to TRBJ1-4, with D perhaps TRBD1 (5 bases). The ends were cut back, 0 bases at V and 6 bases at J, with 14 bases in the middle. This CDR3 comprises 16 residues. CDR1 is PRHDT and CDR2 is FYEKMQ in the germline V gene (reference sequence). CDR3 coding DNA: TGTGCCAGCAGCTTAGGCGGTTACCGGGGGGATGAAAAACTGTTTTTT. Its translation is CASSLGGYRGDEKLFF.

V gene TRBV28 combines with J gene TRBJ1-3; 9 nucleotides align to TRBD1. Germline V lookup: CDR1 MDHEN, CDR2 SYDVKM. The J segment lost 2 bases and the V segment lost 7 bases, leaving 6 bases of the junction unmatched. CDR3 size: 15 residues. The CDR3 here is CASNHGTGPGNTIYF. As DNA, the CDR3 is TGTGCCAGCAACCACGGGACAGGGCCTGGAAACACCATATATTTT.

The CDR3 DNA is TGCGCCAGCAGCCAAGGTGGACTCAACGAGCAGTACTTC. Translation gives CASSQGGLNEQYF. The chain employs TRBV4-1 and TRBJ2-7; TRBD2 might be the D (5 bases). Germline V gene data show CDR1 as MGHRA and CDR2 as YSYEKL. This CDR3 has 13 residues. Deletions cut 1 base from V and 5 bases from J, with 9 bases between.

This sequence joins TRBV11-2 and TRBJ2-7; perhaps TRBD2 as D (5 bases). Per the germline V gene, CDR1 is SGHAT and CDR2 is FQNNGV. The CDR3 length is 13 residues. Deletions cut 3 bases from V and 10 bases from J, with 16 bases between. The CDR3 loop reads CASSFQGRSSQYF. CDR3 DNA: TGTGCCAGCAGCTTCCAAGGGAGAAGTTCACAGTACTTC.

The V and J genes are TRBV7-6 and TRBJ2-2; TRBD1 aligns across 7 bases. With 5 bases clipped from V and 6 bases from J, the junction kept 9 bases outside the gene matches. Germline V gives CDR1 SGHVS, CDR2 FNYEAQ. The CDR3 loop spans 15 amino acids. CDR3 region: CASSRTGVGAGELFF. DNA for the CDR3: TGTGCCAGCAGCAGGACAGGTGTCGGGGCCGGGGAGCTGTTTTTT. Combining the CDR3 with reference TRBV7-6 and TRBJ2-2 gives the whole variable domain GAGVSQSPRYKVTKRGQDVALRCDPISGHVSLYWYRQALGQGPEFLTYFNYEAQQDKSGLPNDRFSAERPEGSISTLTIQRTEQRDSAMYRCASSRTGVGAGELFFGEGSRLTVL.

The rearrangement uses TRBV10-2 and TRBJ2-2; 11 nucleotides match TRBD2. CDR3 size: 16 residues. The V and J ends lost 4 bases and 1 base, in that order; junction bases with no gene match: 2. Germline loops: CDR1 WSHSY, CDR2 SAAADI. The DNA for the CDR3 is TGCGCCAGCAGTGTGGGGACTAGCGGGAACACCGGGGAGCTGTTTTTT. This codes for CASSVGTSGNTGELFF.

The chain joins TRBV14 to TRBJ2-3; no clear D gene. Germline lookup yields CDR1 SGHDN and CDR2 FVKESK. V gave up 0 bases and J gave up 2 bases, with 9 bases separating them. This CDR3 region has 15 residues. The CDR3 sequence is CASSQDLQATDTQYF. CDR3 nucleotides: TGTGCCAGCAGCCAAGATCTCCAGGCCACAGATACGCAGTATTTT.

The chain joins TRBV10-1 to TRBJ2-1; 9 bases match TRBD2. CDR1 and CDR2 (germline): WNHNN, SYGVQD (reference sequence). With V trimmed by 4 bases and J by 0 bases, 1 base remained unmatched. CDR3 length equals 15 residues. CDR3 DNA: TGCGCCAGCAGTGTTAGCGGGAGCTCCTACAATGAGCAGTTCTTC. Protein: CASSVSGSSYNEQFF.

The gene calls are TRBV5-8 and TRBJ1-1; 10 bases fit TRBD1. The V gene's germline CDR1 is SGHTS and CDR2 YDEGEE. This CDR3 comprises 17 residues. V gave up 1 base and J gave up 4 bases; unmatched junction bases: 10. The CDR3 reads CASSLSTGTGVGTEAFF. The CDR3 nucleotides are TGTGCCAGCAGCTTGTCGACGGGGACAGGGGTTGGCACTGAAGCTTTCTTT.

This chain joins TRBV11-3 and TRBJ2-3, with 8 bases matching TRBD1. This CDR3 has 15 residues. Germline trimming cut 1 base from V and 4 bases from J; bases unmatched to any gene: 4. CDR1 is SGHNT and CDR2 is YENEEA in the germline V gene. The CDR3 DNA reads TGTGCCAGCAGCTTAGGCAGGGGGCGCCCAGATACGCAGTATTTT. Encoded protein: CASSLGRGRPDTQYF.

The genes are TRBV11-2 and TRBJ2-3; TRBD1 matches at 7 bases. With V trimmed by 5 bases and J by 3 bases, 5 bases remained unmatched. CDR1 is SGHAT, CDR2 FQNNGV, per germline. This CDR3 spans 14 amino acids. CDR3 DNA: TGTGCCAGCAGCGAGGGACAGAAGACAGATACGCAGTATTTT. Encoded protein: CASSEGQKTDTQYF.

V usage is TRBV4-1 and J usage is TRBJ2-5; 12 nucleotides line up with TRBD2. CDR3 size: 17 residues. Germline lookup yields CDR1 MGHRA and CDR2 YSYEKL. The V and J ends lost 3 bases and 4 bases, in that order; junction bases with no gene match: 9. CDR3 sequence reads: CASSQARLAGAGETQYF. The CDR3 coding sequence is TGCGCCAGCAGCCAGGCTAGACTAGCGGGGGCGGGAGAGACCCAGTACTTC.

The chain uses TRBV10-3 and TRBJ1-2; D remains unclear. Trimming took 3 bases from V and 4 from J, leaving 9 bases between them. This CDR3 contains 13 residues. Germline CDR1 ENHRY, CDR2 SYGVKD. The CDR3 nucleotides read TGTGCCATCAGTGATACGGGATCCTATGGCTACACCTTC. Translation gives CAISDTGSYGYTF.

V usage is TRBV13 and J usage is TRBJ2-7; TRBD1 agrees at 8 bases. Germline V CDR1 and CDR2: PRHDT, FYEKMQ (reference sequence). The CDR3 sequence is 19 residues long. Trimming removed 5 bases from V and 3 bases from J; junction bases left unmatched: 21. The CDR3 coding sequence is TGTGCCAGCAGCGAATATCGGAACCGCGCGGGACAGGTCCTCTACGAGCAGTACTTC. Translation: CASSEYRNRAGQVLYEQYF.

The chain combines TRBV7-3 with TRBJ1-2; TRBD1 is a possible D gene (6 bases). Germline CDR1 SGHTA, CDR2 FQGTGA. Trimming stripped 3 bases from V and 6 bases from J, with 11 bases between. CDR3 length: 13 residues. The CDR3 spells CASSFQGIHGYTF. The CDR3, as DNA: TGTGCCAGCAGCTTTCAGGGGATCCATGGCTACACCTTC.

This chain connects TRBV30 to TRBJ2-7; TRBD2 might be the D (5 bases). The ends were cut back, 2 bases at V and 9 bases at J, with 14 bases in the middle. The V gene's germline CDR1 is GTSNPN and CDR2 SVGIG (reference sequence). The CDR3 loop spans 12 amino acids. The CDR3 loop is CAWSPSPSRQYF. The CDR3 nucleotides read TGTGCCTGGAGTCCCTCACCTAGCAGGCAGTACTTC.

The chain couples TRBV9 to TRBJ2-1; 16 bases map to TRBD2. Germline V gives CDR1 SGDLS, CDR2 YYNGEE. V shed 4 bases, J shed 7 bases, and the junction held 8 bases outside the gene matches. The CDR3 runs 17 residues. The CDR3 coding sequence is TGTGCCAGCAGCCTTGGGACTAGCGGGGGGGCGTGGAATGAGCAGTTCTTC. Encoded protein: CASSLGTSGGAWNEQFF. Together with reference TRBV9 and TRBJ2-1, the CDR3 gives the full variable domain: DSGVTQTPKHLITATGQRVTLRCSPRSGDLSVYWYQQSLDQGLQFLIQYYNGEERAKGNILERFSAQQFPDLHSELNLSSLELGDSALYFCASSLGTSGGAWNEQFFGPGTRLTVL.

V gene TRBV7-3 combines with J gene TRBJ2-2, with TRBD2 matching over 7 bases. V lost 5 bases to trimming and J lost 1 base; unmatched junction nucleotides: 10. The CDR3 spans 17 residues. CDR1 and CDR2 (germline): SGHTA, FQGTGA. The CDR3: CASSPQGGGRNTGELFF. The CDR3 DNA reads as TGTGCCAGCAGCCCTCAGGGCGGGGGTAGGAACACCGGGGAGCTGTTTTTT.

This clone was observed once. The gene calls are TRBV19 and TRBJ2-7, with 10 nucleotides matching TRBD1. Trimming took 8 bases from V and 4 from J; bases not matched to a gene: 11. The CDR3 covers 15 residues. Germline values: CDR1 LNHDA, CDR2 SQIVND (reference sequence). In DNA, the CDR3 is TGTGCCAGTCCTAACGCCGGGACAGGGGAATACGAGCAGTACTTC. Its translation is CASPNAGTGEYEQYF.

The chain employs TRBV29-1 and TRBJ2-7; 12 positions match TRBD2. The CDR3 spans 16 residues. The V segment lost 3 bases and the J segment 0 bases; nucleotides outside the gene matches: 6. The germline V gene encodes CDR1 SQVTM and CDR2 ANQGSEA. The CDR3 region is CSVDSSGRGGSYEQYF. The CDR3 nucleotides read TGCAGCGTTGACTCTAGCGGGAGGGGGGGCTCCTACGAGCAGTACTTC.